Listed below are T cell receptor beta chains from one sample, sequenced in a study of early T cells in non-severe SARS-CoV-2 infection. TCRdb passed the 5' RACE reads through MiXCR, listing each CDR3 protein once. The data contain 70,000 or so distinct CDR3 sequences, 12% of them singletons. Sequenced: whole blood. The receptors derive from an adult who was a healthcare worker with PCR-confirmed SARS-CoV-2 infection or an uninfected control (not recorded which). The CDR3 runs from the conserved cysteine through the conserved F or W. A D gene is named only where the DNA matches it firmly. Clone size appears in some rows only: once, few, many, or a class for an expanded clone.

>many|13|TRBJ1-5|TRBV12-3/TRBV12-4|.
TGTGCCAGCAGTTTAGCACAGTTTCAGCCCCAGCATTTT
CASSLAQFQPQHF
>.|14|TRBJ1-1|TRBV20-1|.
TGCAGTGCTAGAGGGATGGGAGGGGGCACTGAAGCTTTCTTT
CSARGMGGGTEAFF
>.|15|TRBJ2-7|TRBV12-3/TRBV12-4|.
TGTGCCAGCAGTAAGCAGGGACTCCTCTCTAACGAGCAGTACTTC
CASSKQGLLSNEQYF
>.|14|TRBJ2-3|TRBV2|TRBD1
TGTGCCACCAGGCGGGACAGGGGTACAGATACGCAGTATTTT
CATRRDRGTDTQYF
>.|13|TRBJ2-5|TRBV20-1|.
TGCAGTGCTAGATTCCCGAACGGGGAGACCCAGTACTTC
CSARFPNGETQYF
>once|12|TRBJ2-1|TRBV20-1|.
TGCAGTGCTAGTGGGAACGGCAATGAGCAGTTCTTC
CSASGNGNEQFF
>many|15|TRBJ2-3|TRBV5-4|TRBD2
TGTGCCAGCAGGTCAGCGGGAGGAAGCACAGATACGCAGTATTTT
CASRSAGGSTDTQYF
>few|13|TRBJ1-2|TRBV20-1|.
TGCAGTGTTCAATCCGGGACCGGCTCTGGCTACACCTTC
CSVQSGTGSGYTF
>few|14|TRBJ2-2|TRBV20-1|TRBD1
TGCAGTGCTAGCGGGACAGGGGTCGCCGGGGAGCTGTTTTTT
CSASGTGVAGELFF
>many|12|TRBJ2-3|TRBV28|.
TGTGCCAGCAGTCCGCCGGGAGATACGCAGTATTTT
CASSPPGDTQYF
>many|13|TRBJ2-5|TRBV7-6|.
TGTGCCAGCAGCCGAGGGGTCCTGGAGACCCAGTACTTC
CASSRGVLETQYF
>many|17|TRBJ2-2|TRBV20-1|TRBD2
TGCAGTGCTAGAGTGACTAGCGGGAGTCAATGGACCGGGGAGCTGTTTTTT
CSARVTSGSQWTGELFF
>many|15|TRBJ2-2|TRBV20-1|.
TGCAGTGCTAGAGATCTGGGGTCCGAAGCCGGGGAGCTGTTTTTT
CSARDLGSEAGELFF
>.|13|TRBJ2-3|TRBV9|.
TGTGCCAGCAGCGCTCTTAACACAGATACGCAGTATTTT
CASSALNTDTQYF
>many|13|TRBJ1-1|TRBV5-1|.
TGCGCCAGCAGCTTCGGGGGTGACACTGAAGCTTTCTTT
CASSFGGDTEAFF
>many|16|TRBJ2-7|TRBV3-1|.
TGTGCCAGCAGCCAAGGCTTCGGGAGAACGGCCTACGAGCAGTACTTC
CASSQGFGRTAYEQYF
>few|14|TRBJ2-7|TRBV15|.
TGTGCCACCAGCAGCACAGCGGTCGACTACGAGCAGTACTTC
CATSSTAVDYEQYF
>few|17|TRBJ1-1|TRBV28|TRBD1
TGTGCCAGCAGTTTCATCGGGACAGGGGAATTGAACACTGAAGCTTTCTTT
CASSFIGTGELNTEAFF
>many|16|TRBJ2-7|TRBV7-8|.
TGTGCCAGCAGCGCTCCTAGCTCGGGAGACCCCTACGAGCAGTACTTC
CASSAPSSGDPYEQYF
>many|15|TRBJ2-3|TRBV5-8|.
TGTGCCAGCAGCTTACCCGGACAGCGCACAGATACGCAGTATTTT
CASSLPGQRTDTQYF
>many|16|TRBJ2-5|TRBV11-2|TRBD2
TGTGCCAGCAGCTTAGATCGGGAGAGCCGGGGGGGGACCCAGTACTTC
CASSLDRESRGGTQYF
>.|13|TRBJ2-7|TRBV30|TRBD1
TGTGCCTGTCAGGACAGGGGGCGTACCGAGCAGTACTTC
CACQDRGRTEQYF
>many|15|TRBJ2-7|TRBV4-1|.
TGCGCCAGCAGCCAATTCTCTTCCACTGCCTACGAGCAGTACTTC
CASSQFSSTAYEQYF
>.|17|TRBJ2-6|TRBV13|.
TGTGCCAGCATCGAAAACGGGGATCTCTCTGGGGCCAACGTCCTGACTTTC
CASIENGDLSGANVLTF
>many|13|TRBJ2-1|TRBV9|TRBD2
TGTGCCAGCGGGACTAGCGCGGGGAATGAGCAGTTCTTC
CASGTSAGNEQFF
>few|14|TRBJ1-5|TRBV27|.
TGTGCCAGCAGTTTATCGGGGCCGGGCGGACCCCAGCATTTT
CASSLSGPGGPQHF
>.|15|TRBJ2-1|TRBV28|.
TGTGCCAGCAGTTTCCTAGGTTCCAAAAACAATGAGCAGTTCTTC
CASSFLGSKNNEQFF
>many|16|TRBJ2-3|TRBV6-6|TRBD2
TGTGCCAGCAGTTACGGGCTAGCGGCTACCACAGATACGCAGTATTTT
CASSYGLAATTDTQYF
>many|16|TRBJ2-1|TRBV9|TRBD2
TGTGCCAGCAGCGTAGTGGGAGCGGGAGTTCGGAATGAGCAGTTCTTC
CASSVVGAGVRNEQFF
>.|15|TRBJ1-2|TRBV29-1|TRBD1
TGCAGCGTTGGAGTCAGGGGGAAAGGAAGCTATGGCTACACCTTC
CSVGVRGKGSYGYTF
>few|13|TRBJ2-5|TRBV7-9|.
TGTGCCAGCAGCATCGGACTGCAAGAGACCCAGTACTTC
CASSIGLQETQYF
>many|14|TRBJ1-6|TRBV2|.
TGTGCCAGCAGTGTCGAAATGACCAATTCACCCCTCCACTTT
CASSVEMTNSPLHF
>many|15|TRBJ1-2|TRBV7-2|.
TGTGCCAGCAGCACTCTGGGGGGCAGGGGAGATGGCTACACCTTC
CASSTLGGRGDGYTF
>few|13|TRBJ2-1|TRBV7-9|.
TGTGCCAGCAGCCCTCAGACAGCCCTGAAGCCGTTCTTC
CASSPQTALKPFF
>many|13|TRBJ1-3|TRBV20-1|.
TGCAGTGCTAGAGCGCTCTCTGGAAACACCATATATTTT
CSARALSGNTIYF
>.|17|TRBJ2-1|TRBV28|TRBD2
TGTGCCAGCACCCGAAACAAGGGGACTAGCGAGAACAATGAGCAGTTCTTC
CASTRNKGTSENNEQFF
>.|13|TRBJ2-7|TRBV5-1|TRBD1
TGCGCCAGCAGCTTGGGACAGGGGGGCGAGCAGTACTTC
CASSLGQGGEQYF
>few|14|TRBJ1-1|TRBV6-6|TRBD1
TGTGCCAGCAGTTGGGGGACAGGGATGGCTGAAGCTTTCTTT
CASSWGTGMAEAFF
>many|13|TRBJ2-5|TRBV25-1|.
TGTGCCAGCACCCTCCGGGGTGTAGAGACCCAGTACTTC
CASTLRGVETQYF
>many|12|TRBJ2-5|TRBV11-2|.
TGTGCCAGCAGCCAAAACCAAGAGACCCAGTACTTC
CASSQNQETQYF